This TCR beta chain stems from a study of OX40 agonist ivuxolimab in advanced cancers. The count of this clone is one. Profiled with immunoSEQ multiplex PCR; TCRdb holds only in-frame clones, not every one. The sample has about 61,000 clones, about 90% seen once; the top ten hold 23%. The CDR3 loop spans 17 amino acids. Germline V lookup: CDR1 SEHNR, CDR2 FQNEAQ (reference sequence). Trimming stripped 0 bases from V and 5 bases from J, with 17 bases between. The V gene is TRBV7-9, the J gene TRBJ1-3; D is ambiguous. This TCR was recovered from an adult with an advanced solid tumor such as melanoma, head and neck, liver or kidney cancer. Specimen: CD4+ or CD8+ T cells sorted from blood, collected in a trial of the OX40 agonist ivuxolimab. CDR3 sequence (DNA): TGTGCCAGCAGCTTAGCGCAGAAGGGAGCGACAAGAAACACCATATATTTT. Translated: CASSLAQKGATRNTIYF.